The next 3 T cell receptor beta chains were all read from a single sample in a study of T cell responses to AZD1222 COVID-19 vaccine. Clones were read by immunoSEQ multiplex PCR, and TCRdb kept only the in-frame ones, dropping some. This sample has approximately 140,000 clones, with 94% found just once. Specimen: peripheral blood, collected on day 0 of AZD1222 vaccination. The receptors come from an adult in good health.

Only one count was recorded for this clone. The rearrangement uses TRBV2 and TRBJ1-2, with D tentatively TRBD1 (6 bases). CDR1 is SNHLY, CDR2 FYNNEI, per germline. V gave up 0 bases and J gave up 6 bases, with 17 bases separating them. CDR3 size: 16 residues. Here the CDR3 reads CASSEAWGGGTDGYTF. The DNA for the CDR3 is TGTGCCAGCAGTGAAGCATGGGGAGGGGGTACGGATGGCTACACCTTC. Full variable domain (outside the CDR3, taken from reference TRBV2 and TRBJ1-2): EPEVTQTPSHQVTQMGQEVILRCVPISNHLYFYWYRQILGQKVEFLVSFYNNEISEKSEIFDDQFSVERPDGSNFTLKIRSTKLEDSAMYFCASSEAWGGGTDGYTFGSGTRLTVV.

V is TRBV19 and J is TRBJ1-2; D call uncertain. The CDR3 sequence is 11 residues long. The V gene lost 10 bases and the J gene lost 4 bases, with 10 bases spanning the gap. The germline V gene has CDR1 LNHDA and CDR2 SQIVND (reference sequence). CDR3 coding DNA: TGTGCCATTCCGAATGGCTATGGCTACACCTTC. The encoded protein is CAIPNGYGYTF.

CDR3 DNA sequence: TGTGCCAGCAGCCTAGGCATGTCACCGAACACTGAAGCTTTCTTT. It specifies CASSLGMSPNTEAFF. The chain uses TRBV11-2 and TRBJ1-1; no reliable D call. V was shortened by 5 bases and J by 1 base, with 14 bases between the two germline ends. CDR3 size: 15 residues. Looked up from germline, CDR1 is SGHAT and CDR2 is FQNNGV.